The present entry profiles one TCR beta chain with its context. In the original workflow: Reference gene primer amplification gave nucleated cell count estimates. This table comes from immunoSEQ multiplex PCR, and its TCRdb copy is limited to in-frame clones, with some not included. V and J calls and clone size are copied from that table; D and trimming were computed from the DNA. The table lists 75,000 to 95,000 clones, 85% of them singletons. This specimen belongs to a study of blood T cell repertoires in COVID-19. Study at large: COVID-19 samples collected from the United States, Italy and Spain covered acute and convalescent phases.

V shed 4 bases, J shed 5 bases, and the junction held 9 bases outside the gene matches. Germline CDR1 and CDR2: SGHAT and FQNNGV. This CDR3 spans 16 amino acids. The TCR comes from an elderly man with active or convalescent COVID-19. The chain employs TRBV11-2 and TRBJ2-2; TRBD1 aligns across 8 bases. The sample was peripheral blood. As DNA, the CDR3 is TGTGCCAGCAGCTCAAAACAGGGGGACAGGACCGGGGAGCTGTTTTTT. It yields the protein CASSSKQGDRTGELFF.